The sequence of this TCR beta chain was determined in a study of blood T cell repertoires in COVID-19 (TCRdb year 2020). Study-level background: Samples covering the acute and convalescent phases of COVID-19 were provided by collaborators in the United States, Italy and Spain. Subjects who had been exposed to COVID-19, were actively infected with it, or had recovered from it provided the deeply sampled blood TCRbeta repertoires that made up the dataset. The samples were drawn from the first 160 participants of the ongoing ImmuneRACE study and from more than 1,000 subjects provided by 6 global collaborators. A freely available public database, intended as a resource for researchers studying the immune response to SARS-CoV-2, is where the repertoires were released. Nearly every sample came with metadata listing a de-identified subject ID, COVID-19 status, age in years and sex. The prospective study material was composed of cDNA or gDNA derived from T cells, B-cell-depleted T cells, or PBMCs. HLA class I and class II types, where available, came from metadata supplied by the sample provider rather than from assay-based typing. General findings and caveats noted by the study authors: The amount of clinical and demographic metadata varied by source and participant and was provided uncurated.

With respect to this clone: Its target antigen remains unknown. Per-nucleotide qualities are absent, and no much larger clonotype sits a single base away.

Reading from cysteine to phenylalanine, the CDR3 counts 11 amino acids. The DNA shown is the 33-base CDR3, in frame from base 1. V and J lose 5 bases and 5 bases, and a span of 4 bases separates them. CDR1 is given as SEHNR and CDR2 as FQNEAQ, both from the germline V gene (reference sequence). TCRbeta CDR3 regions were amplified from genomic DNA using the immunoSEQ Assay, a bias-controlled multiplex PCR. On the authors' methods: The number of nucleated cells in each sample was estimated from the amplification of reference gene primers within the assay. To quantify the absolute abundance of each unique TCRbeta CDR3 rearrangement, sequence reads were collapsed and filtered. For each sample, productive Simpson clonality was calculated by taking the square root of Simpson's diversity index across productive rearrangements. Drawn from immuneACCESS, this table holds only the in-frame rearrangements with V and J called that TCRdb kept. Clones are partly lost; checked studies trace under half to an unresolved V gene and leave the rest unexplained. D and trimming were read from the DNA, whereas the V and J calls and clone size are those reported in that table. This sample holds 90,000 to 120,000 clones; approximately 90% were observed only once. Jointly, the top ten make up 0.85% to 1% of the sample.

Each collaborating institution followed its own protocols to collect whole blood in K2EDTA tubes. Collaborator samples were shipped for TCRbeta analysis as frozen whole blood, isolated PBMCs, or DNA extracted from either sample type. Sequenced sample: peripheral blood. The origin of this receptor is a man in his sixties with acute or convalescent COVID-19. The chain joins TRBV7-9 to TRBJ2-1, with no confidently assigned D gene. The nucleotide sequence reads as follows: TGTGCCAGCAGCCGGGACAATGAGCAGTTCTTC. Translated, it reads CASSRDNEQFF. Full variable domain (CDR3 extended with the reference TRBV7-9 and TRBJ2-1 proteins): DTGVSQNPRHKITKRGQNVTFRCDPISEHNRLYWYRQTLGQGPEFLTYFQNEAQLEKSRLLSDRFSAERPKGSFSTLEIQRTEQGDSAMYLCASSRDNEQFFGPGTRLTVL.